This T cell receptor beta chain was sequenced for a study of blood T cell repertoires in COVID-19. Overall study context: T cells, B-cell-depleted T cells, or PBMCs supplied cDNA or gDNA.

The CDR3 runs to 13 residues. Germline CDR1 is LGHNA and CDR2 is YSLEER. Trimming pared 2 bases from V and 8 bases from J, leaving 9 bases between. In the authors' methods: Scientists estimated how many nucleated cells there were by amplifying reference gene primers. Clones were read by immunoSEQ multiplex PCR, and TCRdb kept only the in-frame ones, dropping some. The V and J calls and clone size come from that table; D and trimming were worked out from the DNA. The profile shows more than 120,000 clones, around nine tenths of them singletons. This sequence joins TRBV4-3 and TRBJ1-4; D not resolved. The source material was peripheral blood. This TCR was recovered from a woman between 45 and 60 years old with active or convalescent COVID-19. The CDR3 loop is CASSQHHGEKLFF. In DNA, the CDR3 is TGCGCCAGCAGCCAACACCACGGGGAAAAACTGTTTTTT.